This T cell receptor beta chain is from a study of T cell changes during pregnancy in multiple sclerosis. Germline CDR1 is LGHNT and CDR2 is FRNRAP. The CDR3 loop spans 14 amino acids. V gave up 3 bases and J gave up 0 bases, with 8 bases separating them. Repertoires were generated with immunoSEQ multiplex PCR, while TCRdb's copy carries only in-frame clones and drops some. This table holds just over 30,000 clones, about 88% found once. This chain links TRBV12-5 with TRBJ1-1; a possible D gene is TRBD1 (6 bases). The receptor's source is a female donor with multiple sclerosis, enrolled in a pregnancy study. Material: CD8+ T cells from peripheral blood mononuclear cells, obtained in the second trimester of pregnancy. The CDR3 DNA reads TGTGCTAGTGGTTTTGGGGGCCTGAACACTGAAGCTTTCTTT. Residues: CASGFGGLNTEAFF.